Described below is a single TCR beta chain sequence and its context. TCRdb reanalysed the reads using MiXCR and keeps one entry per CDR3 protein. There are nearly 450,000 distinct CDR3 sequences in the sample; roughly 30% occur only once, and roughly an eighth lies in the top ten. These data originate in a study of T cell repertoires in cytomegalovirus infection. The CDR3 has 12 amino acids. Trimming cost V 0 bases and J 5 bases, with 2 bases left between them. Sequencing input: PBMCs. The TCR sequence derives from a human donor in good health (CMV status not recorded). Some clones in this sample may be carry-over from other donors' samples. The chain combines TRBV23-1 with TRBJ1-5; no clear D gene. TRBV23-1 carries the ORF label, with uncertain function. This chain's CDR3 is CASSQSHQPQHF. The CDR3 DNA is TGCGCCAGCAGTCAATCCCATCAGCCCCAGCATTTT.